This T cell receptor beta chain was identified during a study of vaccination and CD4 T cells after COVID-19. Study as a whole: Sampling post-COVID took place a median about 95 days after diagnosis (range 35 to 161). Researchers treated control cultures with a CEFX pool, an HIV-1 Nef pool, or no peptide. Overlapping spike pools from SARS-CoV-2 and HCoV-NL63, HCoV-OC43 and HCoV-229E served as culture stimuli.

The treatment denotes: approximately nine-day PBMC culture with coronavirus spike peptide pools or control peptides (ViraFEST assay). The CDR3 has 12 amino acids. The germline gives CDR1 SGHVS, CDR2 FQNEAQ. The germline V and J ends were trimmed by 1 base and 7 bases, with 7 bases remaining between them. Sequencing of the DNA from cultured CD4+ T cells was carried out with the Oncomine TCR Beta short-read assay. TCRdb itself ran the PCR reads through MiXCR, one entry per CDR3 protein. Of 10,000 or so distinct CDR3 sequences listed, approximately 49% are singletons. This clonotype has just a few counts. Antigen: not known.

The TCR was taken from a human donor who had recovered from COVID-19. Specimen: CD4+ T cells from blood, cultured in vitro. The V call is TRBV7-8, the J call TRBJ1-1; D unresolved. The CDR3 reads CASSLGLDEAFF. The CDR3 DNA reads TGTGCCAGCAGCTTAGGCCTAGATGAAGCTTTCTTT.